The clone carrying this T cell receptor beta chain was observed at least ten times. Antigen unknown. In the library, each TCR cDNA molecule bore its own unique molecular identifier. Each CDR3 protein gets one entry after TCRdb re-called the 5' RACE reads with MiXCR. There are 89,000 or so distinct CDR3 sequences in the sample; about 20% occur only once, and 5% to 8% lies in the top ten. This specimen belongs to a study of spatial heterogeneity in lung cancer. About the research overall: An average of more than ten raw reads was observed per unique TCR and UMI combination. Study conclusions and caveats: At tumor resection, ubiquitous expanded TCRs were detected in blood more often than later.

Noted time point: sample taken at primary tumor resection. Extraction of whole RNA from tumor, nontumor lung or frozen PBMC preceded unsorted sequencing. 72 TRACERx patients with early, untreated non-small cell lung cancer donated samples. V dropped 7 bases and J dropped 1 base, with 10 bases sitting between them. The CDR3 has 14 residues. Germline V CDR1 and CDR2: SNHLY, FYNNEI. This sequence joins TRBV2 and TRBJ2-2; D remains ambiguous. The material was PBMCs, obtained at surgery. This clonotype was sampled from a male donor with early-stage non-small cell lung cancer. The CDR3: CASTPDMNTGELFF. The CDR3 region has the DNA TGTGCCAGCACCCCCGACATGAACACCGGGGAGCTGTTTTTT. The variable domain in full, completed from reference TRBV2 and TRBJ2-2, reads EPEVTQTPSHQVTQMGQEVILRCVPISNHLYFYWYRQILGQKVEFLVSFYNNEISEKSEIFDDQFSVERPDGSNFTLKIRSTKLEDSAMYFCASTPDMNTGELFFGEGSRLTVL.